These 28 T cell receptor beta chains were sequenced from one sample in a study of human T cells and chemical hapten exposure. The time point was: patch test 2, 6 weeks after DPC sensitization. Treatment meaning: therapeutic diphenylcyclopropenone sensitization with weekly scalp DPC. In TCRdb, the RACE reads were re-called with MiXCR into one record per CDR3 protein. The table shows approximately 89,000 distinct CDR3 sequences, with around 6.7% occurring only once. The sample consisted of whole blood, taken in connection with sensitization to the hapten diphenylcyclopropenone (DPC). The receptors derive from a woman in her 30s with alopecia areata. Some clones in this sample may be carry-over from other donors' samples.

The chain couples TRBV28 to TRBJ1-1; D possibly corresponds to TRBD1 (6 bases). Germline CDR1 reads MDHEN; CDR2 reads SYDVKM. The ends were cut back, 5 bases at V and 0 bases at J, with 13 bases in the middle. The CDR3 consists of 15 residues. The CDR3 nucleotides read TGTGCCAGCAGTCGACGGGACACCGTGAACACTGAAGCTTTCTTT. Its protein is CASSRRDTVNTEAFF.

This clonotype has at least ten counts. The chain recombines TRBV12-3 or TRBV12-4 with TRBJ2-5, with 11 bases aligning to TRBD2. V trimming: 5 bases; J trimming: 5 bases; junction bases outside the gene matches: 10. The CDR3 totals 16 residues. As DNA, the CDR3 is TGTGCCAGCAGTCCAATAGCGGGGGGGCCGATCGAGACCCAGTACTTC. Encoded protein: CASSPIAGGPIETQYF.

This clonotype was observed a few times. The J gene is TRBJ2-7, the V gene TRBV10-3; a possible D gene is TRBD1 (6 bases). V lost 6 bases, J lost 3 bases, and 12 bases lay in between. Germline V gene lookup returns CDR1 ENHRY and CDR2 SYGVKD. CDR3 size: 13 residues. CDR3 protein: CAIRTDRSYEQYF. The CDR3 coding sequence is TGTGCCATCAGAACCGACAGGAGCTACGAGCAGTACTTC.

In the case of this clonotype: The junction does not match germline at one end; this may be a read error. In DNA form, the CDR3 reads TGTGCCAGCAGTTTCGGGGCATTCTCGGATCAGCCCCAGAATTTT. It is translated as CASSFGAFSDQPQNF. The chain couples TRBV6-6 to TRBJ1-5, with D maybe TRBD1 (5 bases). This CDR3 has 15 amino acids. Germline lookup yields CDR1 MNHNY and CDR2 SVGAGI (reference sequence).

This clonotype was counted a few times. The genes are TRBV12-5 and TRBJ1-2; D is unresolved. Germline V gene sequence: CDR1 LGHNT, CDR2 FRNRAP. The CDR3 is made up of 14 amino acids. V was trimmed by 3 bases and J by 0 bases, leaving 8 bases between them. CDR3 protein: CASGFGGSNYGYTF. DNA of the CDR3: TGTGCTAGTGGTTTCGGAGGGTCTAACTATGGCTACACCTTC. The full variable domain, rest sourced from reference TRBV12-5 and TRBJ1-2, is DARVTQTPRHKVTEMGQEVTMRCQPILGHNTVFWYRQTMMQGLELLAYFRNRAPLDDSGMPKDRFSAEMPDATLATLKIQPSEPRDSAVYFCASGFGGSNYGYTFGSGTRLTVV.

There are many counts of this clonotype. The chain joins TRBV5-1 to TRBJ1-5; D call uncertain. Between the trimmed V and J ends, which lost 0 bases and 0 bases, there was a span of 7 bases. The CDR3 is 15 residues long. CDR1 and CDR2 (germline): SGHRS, YFSETQ. As DNA, the CDR3 is TGCGCCAGCAGCTTGGGCCAAAATAGCAATCAGCCCCAGCATTTT. Translation gives CASSLGQNSNQPQHF.

At least ten counts were recorded for this clonotype. The CDR3 DNA reads TGTGCCAGCAGTTTCCACGATAGCAATCAGCCCCAGCATTTT. Translated, it gives CASSFHDSNQPQHF. The chain recombines TRBV12-3 or TRBV12-4 with TRBJ1-5, with D uncertain. Trimming removed 3 bases from V and 0 bases from J, with 6 bases in between. This CDR3 has 14 amino acids.

In its sample, this clonotype was seen many times. The chain has TRBV10-3 and TRBJ2-7; D is undetermined. CDR3 length: 13 amino acids. V was pared by 4 bases and J by 2 bases, with 9 bases between. CDR1 is ENHRY, CDR2 SYGVKD, per germline. The CDR3 DNA sequence: TGTGCCATCAGTGTTGGCTGGGCCTACGAGCAGTACTTC. It encodes CAISVGWAYEQYF.

This clonotype was seen many times. The chain has TRBV20-1 and TRBJ1-4; perhaps TRBD1 as D (5 bases). Germline V gives CDR1 DFQATT, CDR2 SNEGSKA (reference sequence). Trimming removed 4 bases at V and 5 bases at J, with 11 bases between. CDR3 size: 13 residues. CDR3 nucleotide sequence: TGCAGTGCTACGACAGACCTAAATGAAAAACTGTTTTTT. Translated: CSATTDLNEKLFF.

V gene TRBV3-1 combines with J gene TRBJ1-2; D uncertain. This CDR3 has 14 residues. Germline V gives CDR1 LGHDT, CDR2 YNNKEL (reference sequence). The ends were cut back, 0 bases at V and 5 bases at J, with 10 bases in the middle. For the CDR3, the DNA is TGTGCCAGCAGCCAAGACAGGTTGCCTTATGGCTACACCTTC. Protein: CASSQDRLPYGYTF. Variable domain in full (rest from reference TRBV3-1 and TRBJ1-2): DTAVSQTPKYLVTQMGNDKSIKCEQNLGHDTMYWYKQDSKKFLKIMFSYNNKELIINETVPNRFSPKSPDKAHLNLHINSLELGDSAVYFCASSQDRLPYGYTFGSGTRLTVV.

This clonotype was seen ten or more times. The genes are TRBV20-1 and TRBJ1-2, with 10 bases lining up with TRBD1. V gave up 4 bases and J gave up 0 bases; unmatched junction bases: 8. CDR3 size: 16 residues. The V gene's germline CDR1 is DFQATT and CDR2 SNEGSKA (reference sequence). The CDR3 DNA follows: TGCAGTGCTATCCGGGACAGGGGACAGTCTAACTATGGCTACACCTTC. This sequence encodes CSAIRDRGQSNYGYTF.

A few counts support this clonotype. The chain carries TRBV12-3 or TRBV12-4 and TRBJ2-2; D ambiguous. Trimming took 3 bases from V and 6 from J, leaving 11 bases between them. The CDR3 is 14 residues long. Written as DNA, the CDR3 is TGTGCCAGCAGTTTCCCTAGTTCCGCCGGGGAGCTGTTTTTT. It codes for CASSFPSSAGELFF.

This clonotype was recorded at least ten times. V gene TRBV7-8 combines with J gene TRBJ2-1, with TRBD2 as a possible D gene (7 bases). Trimming cost V 5 bases and J 0 bases, with 17 bases left between them. The CDR3 has 17 amino acids. In germline, CDR1 is SGHVS, CDR2 FQNEAQ. The CDR3 DNA follows: TGTGCCAGCAGCCACGTCGACGGGGGGCCCTCCTACAATGAGCAGTTCTTC. This translates into CASSHVDGGPSYNEQFF.

This clonotype showed up just a few times. This chain connects TRBV5-1 to TRBJ2-1, with 11 bases matching TRBD2. CDR1 is SGHRS and CDR2 is YFSETQ in the germline V gene. The CDR3 is made up of 16 amino acids. V was pared by 3 bases and J by 6 bases, with 8 bases of the junction left unmatched. CDR3 DNA sequence: TGCGCCAGCAGCTCAACCTCTAGCGGGGGGTTCAATGAGCAGTTCTTC. It is translated as CASSSTSSGGFNEQFF.

In this sample, this clonotype turned up many times. The chain has TRBV12-3 or TRBV12-4 and TRBJ2-4; 11 nucleotides line up with TRBD1. This CDR3 has 14 amino acids. Trimming at V came to 6 bases and at J to 4 bases, leaving 2 bases not matched to a gene. CDR3 coding DNA: TGTGCCAGCAGCTGGGACAGGGGGAAAAACATTCAGTACTTC. Translation: CASSWDRGKNIQYF.

In its sample, this clonotype was seen many times. This chain joins TRBV6-9 and TRBJ2-2, with 8 bases aligning to TRBD1. CDR3 size: 14 residues. J was trimmed by 7 bases and V by 7 bases; bases with no gene match: 8. The germline V gene has CDR1 MNHGY and CDR2 SVAAGI. DNA for the CDR3: TGTGCCAGCACGGGCCAGGGGGCAGGCGGGGAGCTGTTTTTT. Translation: CASTGQGAGGELFF.

In its sample, this clonotype was seen many times. The V gene is TRBV27, the J gene TRBJ2-1; D is perhaps TRBD2 (7 bases). V was pared by 2 bases and J by 6 bases, with 17 bases between. Germline V gives CDR1 MNHEY, CDR2 SMNVEV (reference sequence). The CDR3 has 16 amino acids. In nucleotides, the CDR3 is TGTGCCAGCAGTTTAAGTTTGGGGGGGCGGGCCAATGAGCAGTTCTTC. Residues: CASSLSLGGRANEQFF.

This clonotype was seen ten or more times. V and J are TRBV6-5 and TRBJ2-3, with D hard to call. The CDR3 runs 14 residues. Germline V gives CDR1 MNHEY, CDR2 SVGAGI. The V end lost 2 bases, the J end lost 6 bases, and 12 bases lay between the germline ends. The CDR3 here is CASSYGFLSDTQYF. CDR3 in DNA: TGTGCCAGCAGTTACGGGTTTCTCTCCGATACGCAGTATTTT.

This clonotype was observed at least ten times. V gene TRBV7-2 combines with J gene TRBJ1-1; 11 bases are a match to TRBD1. With 5 bases clipped from V and 7 bases from J, the junction kept 3 bases outside the gene matches. Per germline, CDR1 SGHTA and CDR2 FQGNSA. The CDR3 is made up of 13 amino acids. The CDR3 loop is CASSRTGGNEAFF. DNA for the CDR3: TGTGCCAGCAGCAGGACAGGGGGCAATGAAGCTTTCTTT. The full variable domain, completed using reference TRBV7-2 and TRBJ1-1, is GAGVSQSPSNKVTEKGKDVELRCDPISGHTALYWYRQSLGQGLEFLIYFQGNSAPDKSGLPSDRFSAERTGGSVSTLTIQRTQQEDSAVYLCASSRTGGNEAFFGQGTRLTVV.

This clonotype occurred many times. The chain carries TRBV5-1 and TRBJ2-7; TRBD1 might be the D (5 bases). CDR1 and CDR2 (germline): SGHRS, YFSETQ. This CDR3 is built from 12 residues. V was cut by 4 bases and J by 6 bases, with 11 bases left in between. The CDR3 spells CASSSQGAEQYF. The CDR3 DNA reads TGCGCCAGCAGCAGCCAGGGCGCCGAGCAGTACTTC.

The sample holds many counts of this clonotype. This chain uses TRBV29-1 with TRBJ1-3, with TRBD1 matching 8 bases. CDR3 size: 13 residues. CDR1 is SQVTM, CDR2 ANQGSEA, per germline. Losses at the gene ends were 7 bases for V and 4 bases for J; bases not matched to a gene: 6. CDR3: CSAADRGGNTIYF. The CDR3 DNA is TGCAGCGCCGCCGACAGGGGAGGAAACACCATATATTTT.

This clonotype was seen many times. The V and J genes are TRBV4-1 and TRBJ1-6; 8 bases match TRBD1. V was clipped by 3 bases and J by 7 bases; unmatched bases: 8. This CDR3 comprises 16 residues. Germline loops: CDR1 MGHRA, CDR2 YSYEKL. CDR3 sequence (DNA): TGCGCCAGCAGCCACGACAGGGGTGGTGGGAATTCACCCCTCCACTTT. As protein: CASSHDRGGGNSPLHF.

This clonotype has at least ten counts. The chain employs TRBV6-5 and TRBJ1-1; 8 bases are a match to TRBD1. Per germline, CDR1 MNHEY and CDR2 SVGAGI. V shed 2 bases, J shed 4 bases, and the junction held 6 bases outside the gene matches. This CDR3 contains 15 residues. The CDR3 sequence: CASSYAGQGGTEAFF. The CDR3 DNA follows: TGTGCCAGCAGTTACGCAGGACAGGGTGGCACTGAAGCTTTCTTT.

This chain joins TRBV18 and TRBJ1-4; D unresolved. V lost 3 bases to trimming and J lost 5 bases, with 7 bases between them. The length of the CDR3 is 13 residues. Germline loops: CDR1 KGHSH, CDR2 LQKENI. This CDR3 is CASSPSQNEKLFF. CDR3 bases: TGTGCCAGCTCACCGTCCCAAAATGAAAAACTGTTTTTT. The whole variable domain, remainder taken from reference TRBV18 and TRBJ1-4, is NAGVMQNPRHLVRRRGQEARLRCSPMKGHSHVYWYRQLPEEGLKFMVYLQKENIIDESGMPKERFSAEFPKEGPSILRIQQVVRGDSAAYFCASSPSQNEKLFFGSGTQLSVL.

The table lists this clonotype with a few counts. V is TRBV14 and J is TRBJ2-7; D remains ambiguous. CDR1 SGHDN and CDR2 FVKESK come from the germline V gene. The CDR3 runs to 14 residues. V was clipped by 1 base and J by 1 base, with 8 bases between them. The CDR3 sequence: CASSQAVGSYEQYF. In nucleotides, the CDR3 is TGTGCCAGCAGCCAAGCGGTCGGATCCTACGAGCAGTACTTC.

This clonotype was recorded a few times. The chain combines TRBV20-1 with TRBJ1-2; D uncertain. This CDR3 has 16 residues. Germline values: CDR1 DFQATT, CDR2 SNEGSKA (reference sequence). V was cut by 5 bases and J by 5 bases, with 24 bases left in between. Here the CDR3 DNA reads TGCAGTGCTCCTGTTGCCCTGGCTCAGGCCAGGTATGGCTACACCTTC. Protein: CSAPVALAQARYGYTF.

As to this clonotype: This may be a read error: a much more frequent sequence differs by one nucleotide. The CDR3 DNA sequence: TGTGCCAGCAGCCCTAGCGGGGGGATAAACATTCAGTACTTC. Translating gives CASSPSGGINIQYF. The chain recombines TRBV7-9 with TRBJ2-4; the match to TRBD2 covers 11 bases. This CDR3 contains 14 residues. CDR1 and CDR2 from the germline V gene are SEHNR and FQNEAQ (reference sequence). Trimming removed 5 bases from V and 6 bases from J; junction bases left unmatched: 3.

This clonotype was counted many times. The V and J genes are TRBV18 and TRBJ2-3; D remains unclear. CDR1 is KGHSH, CDR2 LQKENI, per germline. Trimming took off 0 bases at V and 5 bases at J, with 15 bases between the two ends. CDR3 length: 16 amino acids. The CDR3, as DNA: TGTGCCAGCTCACCACCGGTAGGGTATGGGAAAGATACGCAGTATTTT. Its protein is CASSPPVGYGKDTQYF.